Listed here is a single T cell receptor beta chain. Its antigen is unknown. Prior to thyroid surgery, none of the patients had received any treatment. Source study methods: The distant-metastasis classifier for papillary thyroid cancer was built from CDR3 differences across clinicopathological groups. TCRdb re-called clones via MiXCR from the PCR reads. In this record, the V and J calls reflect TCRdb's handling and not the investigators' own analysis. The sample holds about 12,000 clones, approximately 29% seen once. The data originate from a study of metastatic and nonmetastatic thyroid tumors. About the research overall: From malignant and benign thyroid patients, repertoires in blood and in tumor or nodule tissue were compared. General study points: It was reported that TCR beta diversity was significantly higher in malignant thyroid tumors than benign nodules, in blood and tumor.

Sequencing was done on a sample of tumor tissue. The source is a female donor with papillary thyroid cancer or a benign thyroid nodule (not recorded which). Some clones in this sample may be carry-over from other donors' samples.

CDR3 in amino acids: CASSPQAGATDTQYF. CDR3 bases: TGCGCCAGCAGCCCCCAAGCGGGAGCCACAGATACGCAGTATTTT. This chain connects TRBV4-1 to TRBJ2-3; 8 positions agree with TRBD2. J gave up 2 bases and V 4 bases, and 5 bases lay outside the gene matches. The germline gives CDR1 MGHRA, CDR2 YSYEKL. CDR3 length: 15 residues.